This is a list of T cell receptor beta chains from one sample in a study of early T cells in non-severe SARS-CoV-2 infection. TCRdb fed the 5' RACE reads into MiXCR, producing one record per CDR3 protein. The sample lists 79,000 or so distinct CDR3 sequences, around 13% seen once, with around 1.2% in the top ten. The material sequenced was whole blood. These receptors were collected from an adult who was a healthcare worker with PCR-confirmed SARS-CoV-2 infection or an uninfected control (not recorded which). Each CDR3 is given with its conserved first and last residue. Fields, in order: clone size, V gene, J gene, D gene, CDR3 length, CDR3 DNA, CDR3 protein. The D gene is left open where the match is weak. Clone size is given for some rows only: seen once, a few or many times, or a class if the clone is expanded.

clone_size: .
v_call: TRBV6-5
j_call: TRBJ2-1
d_call: .
cdr3_length: 11
cdr3_nt: TGTGCCAGCAGTTTGCCGGGACTCCAGTTCTTC
cdr3_aa: CASSLPGLQFF

clone_size: few
v_call: TRBV27
j_call: TRBJ2-3
d_call: .
cdr3_length: 15
cdr3_nt: TGTGCCAGCAGTACCCGTACAGGGATCCCAGATACGCAGTATTTT
cdr3_aa: CASSTRTGIPDTQYF

clone_size: many
v_call: TRBV29-1
j_call: TRBJ1-1
d_call: TRBD1
cdr3_length: 15
cdr3_nt: TGCAGCGTTGGGGGTATAGGGGGCGTGAGCACTGAAGCTTTCTTT
cdr3_aa: CSVGGIGGVSTEAFF

clone_size: few
v_call: TRBV6-4
j_call: TRBJ1-5
d_call: .
cdr3_length: 13
cdr3_nt: TGTGCCAGCAGTGAAGGAAGCAATCAGCCCCAGCATTTT
cdr3_aa: CASSEGSNQPQHF

clone_size: .
v_call: TRBV20-1
j_call: TRBJ1-2
d_call: TRBD1
cdr3_length: 14
cdr3_nt: TGCAGTGCTAGAGTTGTGACAGGGGATATTGGCTACACCTTC
cdr3_aa: CSARVVTGDIGYTF

clone_size: .
v_call: TRBV6-5
j_call: TRBJ1-1
d_call: TRBD1
cdr3_length: 16
cdr3_nt: TGTGCCAGCAGTCGTCCACGGGACAGGGCGCGGACTGAAGCTTTCTTT
cdr3_aa: CASSRPRDRARTEAFF

clone_size: few
v_call: TRBV6-2/TRBV6-3
j_call: TRBJ1-2
d_call: .
cdr3_length: 10
cdr3_nt: TGTGCCAGCAGTCCCTATGGCTACACCTTC
cdr3_aa: CASSPYGYTF

clone_size: .
v_call: TRBV6-2/TRBV6-3
j_call: TRBJ1-2
d_call: .
cdr3_length: 13
cdr3_nt: TGTGCCAGCAGTTACACGGGAGGCTATGGCTACACCTTC
cdr3_aa: CASSYTGGYGYTF

clone_size: few
v_call: TRBV11-2
j_call: TRBJ2-1
d_call: TRBD2
cdr3_length: 15
cdr3_nt: TGTGCCAGCAGAGACACTAGCGGGAAATACAATGAGCAGTTCTTC
cdr3_aa: CASRDTSGKYNEQFF

clone_size: many
v_call: TRBV29-1
j_call: TRBJ1-1
d_call: .
cdr3_length: 11
cdr3_nt: TGCAGCGCGGACGGGAACACTGAAGCTTTCTTT
cdr3_aa: CSADGNTEAFF

clone_size: few
v_call: TRBV12-5
j_call: TRBJ1-1
d_call: .
cdr3_length: 14
cdr3_nt: TGTGCTAGTGGTTGGGCCATCAAAAACACTGAAGCTTTCTTT
cdr3_aa: CASGWAIKNTEAFF

clone_size: many
v_call: TRBV5-4
j_call: TRBJ1-5
d_call: .
cdr3_length: 17
cdr3_nt: TGTGCCAGCAGCCTGTTGACAGGAGAGATCAGCAATCAGCCCCAGCATTTT
cdr3_aa: CASSLLTGEISNQPQHF

clone_size: many
v_call: TRBV18
j_call: TRBJ1-1
d_call: .
cdr3_length: 13
cdr3_nt: TGTGCCAGCTCACCTTCCGGGAACACTGAAGCTTTCTTT
cdr3_aa: CASSPSGNTEAFF

clone_size: many
v_call: TRBV6-2/TRBV6-3
j_call: TRBJ1-5
d_call: TRBD1
cdr3_length: 15
cdr3_nt: TGTGCCAGCAGAGAAACAGGGGGAAGGAATCAGCCCCAGCATTTT
cdr3_aa: CASRETGGRNQPQHF

clone_size: many
v_call: TRBV14
j_call: TRBJ2-5
d_call: .
cdr3_length: 14
cdr3_nt: TGTGCCAGCAGCCAAGATCCGGGAGAAGAGACCCAGTACTTC
cdr3_aa: CASSQDPGEETQYF

clone_size: few
v_call: TRBV7-9
j_call: TRBJ2-7
d_call: .
cdr3_length: 13
cdr3_nt: TGTGCCAGCAGCCCCATCCGAGGCCTGGAGCAGTACTTC
cdr3_aa: CASSPIRGLEQYF

clone_size: .
v_call: TRBV28
j_call: TRBJ1-6
d_call: .
cdr3_length: 12
cdr3_nt: TGTGCCAGCAGCGCGGGGCCGTCACCCCTCCACTTT
cdr3_aa: CASSAGPSPLHF

clone_size: .
v_call: TRBV12-3/TRBV12-4
j_call: TRBJ2-1
d_call: .
cdr3_length: 18
cdr3_nt: TGTGCCAGCAGTCCCCCCGGGAGAGGCGGGTTCTCCTACAATGAGCAGTTCTTC
cdr3_aa: CASSPPGRGGFSYNEQFF

clone_size: .
v_call: TRBV12-3/TRBV12-4
j_call: TRBJ2-3
d_call: TRBD2
cdr3_length: 14
cdr3_nt: TGTGCCAGCTCGACTAGCGGGAGAGGTTATACGCAGTATTTT
cdr3_aa: CASSTSGRGYTQYF

clone_size: few
v_call: TRBV6-2/TRBV6-3
j_call: TRBJ2-1
d_call: TRBD1
cdr3_length: 16
cdr3_nt: TGTGCCAGCAGTTACTTGCCGGGACAGAGCTACAATGAGCAGTTCTTC
cdr3_aa: CASSYLPGQSYNEQFF

clone_size: .
v_call: TRBV29-1
j_call: TRBJ2-6
d_call: .
cdr3_length: 14
cdr3_nt: TGCAGCGCCGAAATAGTCTCTGGGGCCAACGTCCTGACTTTC
cdr3_aa: CSAEIVSGANVLTF

clone_size: many
v_call: TRBV28
j_call: TRBJ1-6
d_call: .
cdr3_length: 13
cdr3_nt: TGTGCCAGCAAAGGGGTCGTGAATTCACCCCTCCACTTT
cdr3_aa: CASKGVVNSPLHF

clone_size: few
v_call: TRBV12-3/TRBV12-4
j_call: TRBJ2-5
d_call: .
cdr3_length: 15
cdr3_nt: TGTGCCAGCAGCCCGGCGGGGCTGGCGGGGAAGACCCAGTACTTC
cdr3_aa: CASSPAGLAGKTQYF

clone_size: .
v_call: TRBV28
j_call: TRBJ1-1
d_call: TRBD1
cdr3_length: 13
cdr3_nt: TGTGCCAGCAGACAGGGGTTGGAGACTGAAGCTTTCTTT
cdr3_aa: CASRQGLETEAFF

clone_size: few
v_call: TRBV6-5
j_call: TRBJ2-2
d_call: .
cdr3_length: 13
cdr3_nt: TGTGCCAGCAGTTCAACTTTCACCGGGGAGCTGTTTTTT
cdr3_aa: CASSSTFTGELFF

clone_size: .
v_call: TRBV3-1
j_call: TRBJ1-1
d_call: .
cdr3_length: 14
cdr3_nt: TGTGCCAGCAGCCAAGGTACGGGTTGGACTGAAGCTTTCTTT
cdr3_aa: CASSQGTGWTEAFF

clone_size: many
v_call: TRBV30
j_call: TRBJ2-3
d_call: TRBD2
cdr3_length: 16
cdr3_nt: TGTGCCTATACTAGCGGGCGCGCTCAATTTATAGATACGCAGTATTTT
cdr3_aa: CAYTSGRAQFIDTQYF

clone_size: few
v_call: TRBV7-2
j_call: TRBJ1-2
d_call: .
cdr3_length: 13
cdr3_nt: TGTGCCAGCAGCGAGGGCCCAGCCAATGGCTACACCTTC
cdr3_aa: CASSEGPANGYTF

clone_size: .
v_call: TRBV28
j_call: TRBJ2-7
d_call: .
cdr3_length: 15
cdr3_nt: TGTGCCAGCCCACCCCCCGGGACCGAGTCCTACGAGCAGTACTTC
cdr3_aa: CASPPPGTESYEQYF

clone_size: many
v_call: TRBV6-5
j_call: TRBJ1-1
d_call: TRBD1
cdr3_length: 13
cdr3_nt: TGTGCCAGCGCTCCGGGACAGGGTTTAGCGGCTTTCTTT
cdr3_aa: CASAPGQGLAAFF

clone_size: .
v_call: TRBV4-2
j_call: TRBJ2-3
d_call: .
cdr3_length: 15
cdr3_nt: TGTGCCAGCAGCCAAGATCGGGCTGGCACAGATACGCAGTATTTT
cdr3_aa: CASSQDRAGTDTQYF

clone_size: many
v_call: TRBV6-2/TRBV6-3
j_call: TRBJ2-3
d_call: TRBD2
cdr3_length: 17
cdr3_nt: TGTGCCAGCAGTCCAAAAACGTCTTGGCGGGAGACAGATACGCAGTATTTT
cdr3_aa: CASSPKTSWRETDTQYF

clone_size: .
v_call: TRBV10-3
j_call: TRBJ2-1
d_call: TRBD2
cdr3_length: 14
cdr3_nt: TGTGCCATCAGGTTGCGGGAGGGTAGCTATGAGCAGTTCTTC
cdr3_aa: CAIRLREGSYEQFF

clone_size: .
v_call: TRBV28
j_call: TRBJ1-1
d_call: .
cdr3_length: 13
cdr3_nt: TGTGCCAGCAGTTTATCGGGCGGCACTGAAGCTTTCTTT
cdr3_aa: CASSLSGGTEAFF

clone_size: many
v_call: TRBV5-1
j_call: TRBJ1-3
d_call: .
cdr3_length: 18
cdr3_nt: TGCGCCAGCAGCCCGGTGGGACGGAGAAAAGGGACTGGAAACACCATATATTTT
cdr3_aa: CASSPVGRRKGTGNTIYF

clone_size: many
v_call: TRBV27
j_call: TRBJ2-6
d_call: .
cdr3_length: 13
cdr3_nt: TGTGCCAGCACCCCCGCCGGGGCCAACGTCCTGACTTTC
cdr3_aa: CASTPAGANVLTF

clone_size: few
v_call: TRBV6-6
j_call: TRBJ2-7
d_call: .
cdr3_length: 12
cdr3_nt: TGTGCCAGCAGCCCCGCCCATAGAGAGCAGTACTTC
cdr3_aa: CASSPAHREQYF

clone_size: many
v_call: TRBV28
j_call: TRBJ2-7
d_call: .
cdr3_length: 14
cdr3_nt: TGTGCCAGCAGTCCCGCCTGGCGAACCTACGAGCAGTACTTC
cdr3_aa: CASSPAWRTYEQYF

clone_size: few
v_call: TRBV27
j_call: TRBJ2-6
d_call: .
cdr3_length: 19
cdr3_nt: TGTGCCAGCAGTTTAAGTCGAGACAGTTTTTACTCTGGGGCCAACGTCCTGACTTTC
cdr3_aa: CASSLSRDSFYSGANVLTF

clone_size: few
v_call: TRBV15
j_call: TRBJ2-7
d_call: .
cdr3_length: 17
cdr3_nt: TGTGCCACCAGCAGTCCAAGCGGGCAGGGCTTTCCCTACGAGCAGTACTTC
cdr3_aa: CATSSPSGQGFPYEQYF

clone_size: .
v_call: TRBV6-5
j_call: TRBJ2-3
d_call: TRBD2
cdr3_length: 14
cdr3_nt: TGTGCCAGCTCTGGGCGGGAGGGCGCAGATACGCGGTATTTT
cdr3_aa: CASSGREGADTRYF

clone_size: many
v_call: TRBV6-6
j_call: TRBJ1-2
d_call: TRBD1
cdr3_length: 15
cdr3_nt: TGTGCCAGCAGACACCCAACAGGGGGCAACTATGGCTACACCTTC
cdr3_aa: CASRHPTGGNYGYTF

clone_size: once
v_call: TRBV20-1
j_call: TRBJ2-7
d_call: .
cdr3_length: 11
cdr3_nt: TGCAGTGCTAGACAGGGTTACGAGCAGTACTTC
cdr3_aa: CSARQGYEQYF

clone_size: many
v_call: TRBV29-1
j_call: TRBJ1-1
d_call: TRBD1
cdr3_length: 12
cdr3_nt: TGCAGCGGATCACAGGGGGCCACTGAAGCTTTCTTT
cdr3_aa: CSGSQGATEAFF

clone_size: many
v_call: TRBV28
j_call: TRBJ2-1
d_call: TRBD1
cdr3_length: 15
cdr3_nt: TGTGCCAGCAGTTTCGAGGGACAGGACTACAATGAGCAGTTCTTC
cdr3_aa: CASSFEGQDYNEQFF

clone_size: .
v_call: TRBV28
j_call: TRBJ1-2
d_call: .
cdr3_length: 13
cdr3_nt: TGTGCCAGCAGCCTAAGGGGGAGCGATCGCCACACCTTC
cdr3_aa: CASSLRGSDRHTF

clone_size: .
v_call: TRBV5-1
j_call: TRBJ2-3
d_call: .
cdr3_length: 18
cdr3_nt: TGCGCCAGCAGCGCGGACCCGAGGGGCGGAGGTCCTATAGATACGCAGTATTTT
cdr3_aa: CASSADPRGGGPIDTQYF

clone_size: few
v_call: TRBV12-3/TRBV12-4
j_call: TRBJ1-1
d_call: TRBD1
cdr3_length: 17
cdr3_nt: TGTGCCAGCAGTTTACGGACAGGTGCCCTAGAAAACACTGAAGCTTTCTTT
cdr3_aa: CASSLRTGALENTEAFF

clone_size: .
v_call: TRBV24-1
j_call: TRBJ2-3
d_call: .
cdr3_length: 15
cdr3_nt: TGTGCCACCAGTGATTCCCGTGGGGGATTATGGACGCAGTATTTT
cdr3_aa: CATSDSRGGLWTQYF

clone_size: .
v_call: TRBV7-9
j_call: TRBJ2-2
d_call: .
cdr3_length: 14
cdr3_nt: TGTGCCAGCAGCGTCGACACTTACACCGGGGAGCTGTTTTTT
cdr3_aa: CASSVDTYTGELFF

clone_size: .
v_call: TRBV28
j_call: TRBJ2-7
d_call: TRBD1
cdr3_length: 14
cdr3_nt: TGTGCCAGCAGAGGACAGGGCCGGGCCTACGAGCAGTACTTC
cdr3_aa: CASRGQGRAYEQYF

clone_size: .
v_call: TRBV24-1
j_call: TRBJ2-1
d_call: TRBD2
cdr3_length: 15
cdr3_nt: TGTGCCACCAGTGATCTTAGCGGGGGGATCAATGAGCAGTTCTTC
cdr3_aa: CATSDLSGGINEQFF

clone_size: .
v_call: TRBV7-2
j_call: TRBJ2-3
d_call: .
cdr3_length: 16
cdr3_nt: TGTGCCAGCACCACTGGCTCGAATTCCATCACAGATACGCAGTATTTT
cdr3_aa: CASTTGSNSITDTQYF

clone_size: few
v_call: TRBV24-1
j_call: TRBJ1-4
d_call: .
cdr3_length: 13
cdr3_nt: TGTGCCACCGCCGGGGATTGGGGTGAAAAACTGTTTTTT
cdr3_aa: CATAGDWGEKLFF